The clone carrying this T cell receptor beta chain came up a few times. Samples each had at least 5.5 micrograms of total RNA extracted. This specimen belongs to a study of blood T cells in healthy people across ages. This CDR3 is 15 amino acids long. The V gene lost 4 bases and the J gene lost 1 base, with 10 bases spanning the gap. Per germline, CDR1 SGHTA and CDR2 FQGNSA. Alongside a J-beta primer mix, a sample-barcoded 5' primer served in a second PCR lasting about 7 to 11 cycles. TCRdb itself ran the 5' RACE reads through MiXCR, one entry per CDR3 protein. The sample shows approximately 320,000 distinct CDR3 sequences, around 30% of them seen only once.

The sequence was obtained from a woman aged 70-85 years in good health. This chain joins TRBV7-2 and TRBJ2-2; TRBD1 might be the D (5 bases). The source material was blood. CDR3 sequence (DNA): TGTGCCAGCAGCTCCCCTACAGGGAACACCGGGGAGCTGTTTTTT. Translating it yields CASSSPTGNTGELFF.